A selection of T cell receptor beta chains follows, all from one sample in a study of graft-versus-host responses after intestinal transplantation. Their specific antigens are unknown. TCRdb's copy holds only in-frame clones and misses some; the assay was immunoSEQ multiplex PCR. Of more than 70,000 clones listed, 80% to 95% are singletons. Sequenced material: unstimulated CD8+ T cells sorted from spleen or lymph node cells, taken before transplant. All receptors come from a human donor who was the organ donor for an intestinal transplant. Each CDR3 is given with its conserved first and last residue. D genes are given only for firm matches. Clone size is shown for a subset of rows, as once, few, many or a class of expanded clone.

J | D | V | size | CDR3 | DNA
TRBJ2-1 | TRBD2 | TRBV5-1 | NA | CASSTGPPSGAWDSEQFF | TGCGCCAGCAGTACGGGTCCCCCTAGCGGGGCCTGGGACAGTGAGCAGTTCTTC
TRBJ1-5 | NA | TRBV4-1 | NA | CASGPVNQPQHF | TGCGCCAGCGGGCCAGTCAATCAGCCCCAGCATTTT
TRBJ2-1 | NA | TRBV5-1 | NA | CASSFLQGMDNEQFF | TGCGCCAGCAGCTTCTTGCAGGGTATGGACAATGAGCAGTTCTTC
TRBJ2-1 | TRBD1 | TRBV5-1 | NA | CASSLDRGPYNEQFF | TGCGCCAGCAGCTTGGACAGGGGGCCCTACAATGAGCAGTTCTTC
TRBJ2-7 | TRBD2 | TRBV5-4 | once | CASSFPGGDYEQYF | TGTGCCAGCAGCTTCCCGGGGGGGGACTACGAGCAGTACTTC
TRBJ2-7 | TRBD2 | TRBV27 | few | CASSYSGGYEQYF | TGTGCCAGCAGTTATTCGGGAGGCTACGAGCAGTACTTC
TRBJ2-5 | TRBD2 | TRBV27 | NA | CASSFTSGATETQYF | TGTGCCAGCAGTTTCACTAGCGGGGCCACGGAGACCCAGTACTTC
TRBJ2-2 | TRBD2 | TRBV19 | NA | CASSIIRLAGDTGELFF | TGTGCCAGTAGTATAATAAGACTAGCGGGGGACACCGGGGAGCTGTTTTTT
TRBJ2-3 | TRBD2 | TRBV5-6 | NA | CASTLGSGGLPDTQYF | TGTGCCAGCACCTTGGGTAGCGGGGGGCTACCAGATACGCAGTATTTT
TRBJ1-4 | NA | TRBV7-2 | NA | CASSPTEGENNEKLFF | TGTGCCAGCAGCCCCACCGAGGGGGAGAATAATGAAAAACTGTTTTTT